This T cell receptor beta chain emerged from a study of cytomegalovirus exposure and HLA in healthy donors. In the PCR, 60 Vbeta and 13 Jbeta primers were used. Data came from immunoSEQ multiplex PCR; TCRdb stores just in-frame clones and leaves some out. The sample records about 130,000 clones, roughly three quarters being singletons. The receptor was derived from a man between 25 and 39 years old in good health and CMV-seronegative. The material sequenced was PBMCs.

CDR3 in DNA: TGTGCCAGCAGTCTACAGACAGGGGCCCGTTATGGCTACACCTTC. Protein product: CASSLQTGARYGYTF. The genes are TRBV7-2 and TRBJ1-2; TRBD1 agrees at 8 bases. The ends lost 6 bases at V and 5 bases at J; junction bases unmatched: 11. Germline CDR1 is SGHTA and CDR2 is FQGNSA. This CDR3 is built from 15 residues.